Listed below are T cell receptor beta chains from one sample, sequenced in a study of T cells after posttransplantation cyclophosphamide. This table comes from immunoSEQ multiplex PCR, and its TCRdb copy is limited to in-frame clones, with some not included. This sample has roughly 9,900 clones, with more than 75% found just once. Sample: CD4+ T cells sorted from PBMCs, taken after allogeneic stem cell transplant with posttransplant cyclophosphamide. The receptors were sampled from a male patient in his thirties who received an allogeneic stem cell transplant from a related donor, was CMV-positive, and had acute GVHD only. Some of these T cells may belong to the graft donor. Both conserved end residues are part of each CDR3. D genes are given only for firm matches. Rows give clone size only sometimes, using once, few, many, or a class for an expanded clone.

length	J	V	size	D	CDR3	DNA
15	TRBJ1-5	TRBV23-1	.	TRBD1	CASSPDRARGQPQHF	TGCGCCAGCAGTCCGGACAGGGCTAGGGGACAGCCCCAGCATTTT
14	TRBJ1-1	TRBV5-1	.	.	CASSDAGGRTEAFF	TGCGCCAGCAGCGACGCGGGGGGAAGAACTGAAGCTTTCTTT
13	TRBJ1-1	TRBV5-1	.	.	CASSLQGASEAFF	TGCGCCAGCAGCTTACAGGGAGCCTCTGAAGCTTTCTTT
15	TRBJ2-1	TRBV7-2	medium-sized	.	CASSFYSSSYNEQFF	TGTGCCAGCAGCTTTTACAGCAGCTCCTATAATGAGCAGTTCTTC
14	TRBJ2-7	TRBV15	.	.	CATSPDSQTYEQYF	TGTGCCACCAGTCCCGACAGCCAGACCTACGAGCAGTACTTC
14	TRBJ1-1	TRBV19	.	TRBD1	CASSMNSGTGRAFF	TGTGCCAGTAGTATGAACTCGGGGACAGGGAGAGCTTTCTTT
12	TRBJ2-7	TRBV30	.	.	CAWTPVQGGQYF	TGTGCCTGGACCCCTGTCCAGGGAGGGCAGTACTTC
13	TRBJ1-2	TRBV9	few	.	CASSEEGGTGYTF	TGTGCCAGCAGCGAGGAGGGTGGAACTGGCTACACCTTC
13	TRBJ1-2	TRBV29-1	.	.	CSVDREGWNGYTF	TGCAGCGTTGATAGGGAGGGGTGGAATGGCTACACCTTC
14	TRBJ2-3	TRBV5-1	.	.	CASSLGQSTDTQYF	TGCGCCAGCAGCCTCGGACAAAGCACAGATACGCAGTATTTT
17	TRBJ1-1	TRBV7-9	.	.	CASSLAPDTRSNTEAFF	TGTGCCAGCAGCTTAGCCCCGGACACCCGATCGAACACTGAAGCTTTCTTT
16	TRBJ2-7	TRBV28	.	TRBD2	CASSSSTSGVSYEQYF	TGTGCCAGCAGTTCCTCTACTAGCGGGGTCTCCTACGAGCAGTACTTC
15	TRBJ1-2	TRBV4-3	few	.	CASSRQWQGTSGYTF	TGCGCCAGCAGCCGCCAGTGGCAGGGGACGAGCGGCTACACCTTC
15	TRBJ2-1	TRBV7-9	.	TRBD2	CASSSGLSLYNEQFF	TGTGCCAGCAGCTCGGGACTATCCCTTTACAATGAGCAGTTCTTC
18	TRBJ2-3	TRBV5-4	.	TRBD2	CASSLLAGNQIYTDTQYF	TGTGCCAGCAGCTTACTAGCGGGGAACCAGATCTACACAGATACGCAGTATTTT
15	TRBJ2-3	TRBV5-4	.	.	CASSPPPSGADTQYF	TGTGCCAGCAGCCCCCCCCCATCGGGAGCAGATACGCAGTATTTT
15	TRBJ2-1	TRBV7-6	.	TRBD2	CASSLRGGAHNEQFF	TGTGCCAGCAGCTTACGGGGGGGGGCCCACAATGAGCAGTTCTTC
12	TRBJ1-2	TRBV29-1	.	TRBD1	CSVVKGAAGYTF	TGCAGCGTTGTGAAGGGGGCGGCTGGCTACACCTTC
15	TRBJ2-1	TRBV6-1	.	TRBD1	CASGPGTASYNEQFF	TGTGCCAGCGGGCCCGGGACAGCTTCCTACAATGAGCAGTTCTTC
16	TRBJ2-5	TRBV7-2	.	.	CASSRGNPGAQETQYF	TGTGCCAGCAGCCGGGGGAACCCCGGGGCCCAAGAGACCCAGTACTTC
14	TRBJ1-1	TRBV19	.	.	CASSITGMNTEAFF	TGTGCCAGTAGTATTACAGGAATGAACACTGAAGCTTTCTTT
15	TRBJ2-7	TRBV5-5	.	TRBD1	CASSLSGTGIYEQYF	TGTGCCAGCAGCTTATCTGGGACAGGAATCTACGAGCAGTACTTC
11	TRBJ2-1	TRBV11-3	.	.	CASSLTDEQFF	TGTGCCAGCAGCTTAACGGATGAGCAGTTCTTC
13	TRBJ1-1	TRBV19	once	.	CASSGLANTEAFF	TGTGCCAGTAGCGGACTGGCGAACACTGAAGCTTTCTTT
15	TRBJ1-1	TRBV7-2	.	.	CASSLMGASNTEAFF	TGTGCCAGCAGCTTAATGGGCGCCTCGAACACTGAAGCTTTCTTT
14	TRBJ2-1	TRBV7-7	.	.	CASSPGTSNNEQFF	TGTGCCAGCAGCCCAGGGACTTCGAACAATGAGCAGTTCTTC
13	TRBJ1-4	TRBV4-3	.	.	CASSSDLNEKLFF	TGCGCCAGCAGCTCGGACTTAAATGAAAAACTGTTTTTT
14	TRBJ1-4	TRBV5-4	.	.	CASSIAGAREKLFF	TGTGCCAGCAGCATCGCGGGAGCCAGGGAAAAACTGTTTTTT
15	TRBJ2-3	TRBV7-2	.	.	CASSVLAGAPDTQYF	TGTGCCAGCAGCGTACTAGCCGGGGCTCCAGATACGCAGTATTTT
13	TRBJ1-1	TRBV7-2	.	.	CASSEDWNTEAFF	TGTGCCAGCAGCGAGGACTGGAACACTGAAGCTTTCTTT
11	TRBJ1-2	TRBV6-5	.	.	CASSRGYGYTF	TGTGCCAGCAGTAGGGGGTATGGCTACACCTTC
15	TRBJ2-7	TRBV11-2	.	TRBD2	CASSSQLGGSYEQYF	TGTGCCAGCAGCTCCCAGCTGGGAGGGTCCTACGAGCAGTACTTC
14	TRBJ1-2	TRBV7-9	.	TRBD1	CASSPSGTGSGYTF	TGTGCCAGCAGCCCCTCCGGGACAGGGAGTGGCTACACCTTC
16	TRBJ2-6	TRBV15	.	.	CATSKSGDAGANVLTF	TGTGCCACCAGCAAGAGTGGAGATGCTGGGGCCAACGTCCTGACTTTC
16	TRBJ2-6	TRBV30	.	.	CALRRRGQDGANVLTF	TGTGCCTTACGCCGGAGGGGGCAGGATGGGGCCAACGTCCTGACTTTC
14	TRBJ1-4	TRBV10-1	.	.	CASSESGGNEKLFF	TGCGCCAGCAGTGAGTCCGGGGGGAATGAAAAACTGTTTTTT
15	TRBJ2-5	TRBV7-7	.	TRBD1	CASSLGHTGEETQYF	TGTGCCAGCAGCTTAGGTCATACAGGGGAAGAGACCCAGTACTTC
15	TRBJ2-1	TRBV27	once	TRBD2	CASSQSGGYYNEQFF	TGTGCCAGCAGCCAGAGCGGGGGTTACTACAATGAGCAGTTCTTC
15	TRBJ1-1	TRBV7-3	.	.	CASSLIQGKGTEAFF	TGTGCCAGCAGCTTAATCCAGGGGAAGGGAACTGAAGCTTTCTTT
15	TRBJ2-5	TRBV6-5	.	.	CASSYSIGEGETQYF	TGTGCCAGCAGTTACTCGATAGGGGAAGGGGAGACCCAGTACTTC
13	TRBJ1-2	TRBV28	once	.	CASRYRANYGYTF	TGTGCCAGCAGGTACCGGGCTAACTATGGCTACACCTTC
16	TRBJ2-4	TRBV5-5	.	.	CASSFQGGGAKNIQYF	TGTGCCAGCAGCTTTCAGGGTGGAGGGGCCAAAAACATTCAGTACTTC
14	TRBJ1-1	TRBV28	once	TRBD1	CAIEAGQGTKEAFF	TGTGCCATCGAAGCCGGACAGGGGACAAAAGAGGCTTTCTTT
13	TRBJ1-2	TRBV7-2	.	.	CASSRDTQYGYTF	TGTGCCAGCAGCCGGGACACGCAATATGGCTACACCTTC
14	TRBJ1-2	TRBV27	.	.	CASRRTNLNYGYTF	TGTGCCAGCAGGAGGACAAACTTAAACTATGGCTACACCTTC
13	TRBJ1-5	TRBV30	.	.	CAWGNRVDQPQHF	TGTGCCTGGGGGAACAGGGTTGATCAGCCCCAGCATTTT
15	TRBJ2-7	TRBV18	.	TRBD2	CASSPGRGRGYEQYF	TGTGCCAGCTCACCCGGGAGGGGGAGAGGATACGAGCAGTACTTC
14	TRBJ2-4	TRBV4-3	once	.	CASSQEVRAYIQYF	TGCGCCAGCAGCCAAGAAGTCAGGGCGTACATTCAGTACTTC
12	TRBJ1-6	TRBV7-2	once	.	CASSSDYSPLHF	TGTGCCAGCAGCTCGGACTATTCACCCCTCCACTTT
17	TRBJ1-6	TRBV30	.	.	CAWSVWRGGIDSSPLHF	TGTGCCTGGAGTGTATGGCGTGGGGGGATCGATAGCTCACCCCTCCACTTT
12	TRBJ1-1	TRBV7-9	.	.	CASSLLSTEAFF	TGTGCCAGCAGCTTATTGTCAACTGAAGCTTTCTTT
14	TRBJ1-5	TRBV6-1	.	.	CASSESHSNQPQHF	TGTGCCAGCAGTGAATCCCATAGCAATCAGCCCCAGCATTTT
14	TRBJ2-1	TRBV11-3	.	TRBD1	CASSLGQGYNEQFF	TGTGCCAGCAGCTTGGGACAGGGCTACAATGAGCAGTTCTTC
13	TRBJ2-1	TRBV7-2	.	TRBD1	CASSQGQGFEQFF	TGTGCCAGCAGCCAGGGACAGGGGTTTGAGCAGTTCTTC
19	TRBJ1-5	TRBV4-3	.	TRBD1	CASSQDHVGTGEGNQPQHF	TGCGCCAGCAGCCAAGATCACGTGGGGACAGGGGAGGGCAATCAGCCCCAGCATTTT
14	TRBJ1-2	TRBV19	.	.	CASSIYTQGKGYTF	TGTGCCAGTAGTATTTATACCCAGGGAAAAGGCTACACCTTC
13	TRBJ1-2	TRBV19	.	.	CASSISRGYGYTF	TGTGCCAGTAGTATATCCAGGGGCTATGGCTACACCTTC
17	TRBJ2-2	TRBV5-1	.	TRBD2	CASSLGAGGPNTGELFF	TGCGCCAGCAGCTTGGGAGCGGGGGGCCCGAACACCGGGGAGCTGTTTTTT